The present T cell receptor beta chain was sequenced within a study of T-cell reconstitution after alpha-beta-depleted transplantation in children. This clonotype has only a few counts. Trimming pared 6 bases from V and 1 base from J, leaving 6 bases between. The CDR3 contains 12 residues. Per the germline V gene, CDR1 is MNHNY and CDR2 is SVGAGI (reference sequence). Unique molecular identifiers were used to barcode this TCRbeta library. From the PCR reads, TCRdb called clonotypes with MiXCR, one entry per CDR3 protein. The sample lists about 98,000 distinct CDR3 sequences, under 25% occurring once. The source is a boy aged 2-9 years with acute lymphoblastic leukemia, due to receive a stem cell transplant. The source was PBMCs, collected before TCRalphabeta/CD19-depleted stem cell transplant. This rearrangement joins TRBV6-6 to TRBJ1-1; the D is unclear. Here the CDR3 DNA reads TGTGCCAGCAGACCAGGGAACACTGAAGCTTTCTTT. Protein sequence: CASRPGNTEAFF.